This T cell receptor (beta chain) is from a study of T cell responses to AZD1222 COVID-19 vaccine. Germline V CDR1 and CDR2: LGHDT, YNNKEL (reference sequence). There are 12 residues in the CDR3. Trimming left V 1 base short and J 11 bases short, with 11 bases between. TCRdb's table, derived via immunoSEQ multiplex PCR, lists solely in-frame clones and lacks some. There are some 120,000 clones in the sample; 80% to 90% occur only once, and 1.5% to 2% lies in the top ten. Comments on this clone: The antigen remains undetermined.

Study-wide findings and caveats: Donors were chiefly white British, with a greater number of females, and clonal diversity was perhaps underestimated. The study identified only five or six AZD1222 recipients as seropositive at baseline. Receipt of two AZD1222 doses was followed by a rise in Spike-specific TCR breadth and depth. It was only after the peak T cell response that any repertoires were sampled.

This sequence was found in an adult in good health. Sequencing was performed on peripheral blood, taken on day 0 of AZD1222 vaccination. The V call is TRBV3-1 (or the pseudogene TRBV3-2), the J call TRBJ1-1; D remains unclear. The CDR3 protein is CASSQGMTRAFF. The CDR3 region has the DNA TGTGCCAGCAGCCAAGGGATGACCAGGGCTTTCTTT.